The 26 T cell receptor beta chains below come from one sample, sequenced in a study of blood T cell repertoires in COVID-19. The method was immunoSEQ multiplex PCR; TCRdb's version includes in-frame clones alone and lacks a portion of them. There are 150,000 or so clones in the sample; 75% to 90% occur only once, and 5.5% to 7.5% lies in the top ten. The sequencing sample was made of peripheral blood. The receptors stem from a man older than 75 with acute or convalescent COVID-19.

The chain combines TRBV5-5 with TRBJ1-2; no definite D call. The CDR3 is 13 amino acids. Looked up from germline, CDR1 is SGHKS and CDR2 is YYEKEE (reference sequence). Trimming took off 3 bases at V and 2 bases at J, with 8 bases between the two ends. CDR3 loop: CASSSAGNYGYTF. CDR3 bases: TGTGCCAGCAGCTCCGCGGGGAACTATGGCTACACCTTC.

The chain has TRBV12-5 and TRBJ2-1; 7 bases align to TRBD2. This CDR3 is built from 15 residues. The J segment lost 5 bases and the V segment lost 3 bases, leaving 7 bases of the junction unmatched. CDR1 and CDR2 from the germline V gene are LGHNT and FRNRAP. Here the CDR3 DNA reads TGTGCTAGTGGTTTAGGCGGGAGTTTCGACAATGAGCAGTTCTTC. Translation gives CASGLGGSFDNEQFF. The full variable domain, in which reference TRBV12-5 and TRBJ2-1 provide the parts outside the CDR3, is DARVTQTPRHKVTEMGQEVTMRCQPILGHNTVFWYRQTMMQGLELLAYFRNRAPLDDSGMPKDRFSAEMPDATLATLKIQPSEPRDSAVYFCASGLGGSFDNEQFFGPGTRLTVL.

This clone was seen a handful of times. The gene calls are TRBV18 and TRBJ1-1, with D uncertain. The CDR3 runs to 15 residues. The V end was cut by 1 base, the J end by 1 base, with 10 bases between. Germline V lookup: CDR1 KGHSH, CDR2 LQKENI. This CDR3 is CASSPLSAANTEAFF. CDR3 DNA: TGTGCCAGCTCACCACTGTCGGCGGCGAACACTGAAGCTTTCTTT.

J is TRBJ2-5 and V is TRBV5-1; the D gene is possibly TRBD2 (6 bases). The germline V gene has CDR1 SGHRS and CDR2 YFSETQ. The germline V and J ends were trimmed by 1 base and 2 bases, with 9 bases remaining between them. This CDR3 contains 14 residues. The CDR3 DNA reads TGCGCCAGCAGCTTGATGGGGAGGCAAGAGACCCAGTACTTC. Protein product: CASSLMGRQETQYF.

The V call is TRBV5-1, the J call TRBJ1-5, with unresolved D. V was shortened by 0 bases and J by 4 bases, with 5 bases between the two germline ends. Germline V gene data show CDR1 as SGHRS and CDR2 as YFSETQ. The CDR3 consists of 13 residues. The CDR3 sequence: CASSLDTNQPQHF. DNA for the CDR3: TGCGCCAGCAGCTTGGACACAAATCAGCCCCAGCATTTT.

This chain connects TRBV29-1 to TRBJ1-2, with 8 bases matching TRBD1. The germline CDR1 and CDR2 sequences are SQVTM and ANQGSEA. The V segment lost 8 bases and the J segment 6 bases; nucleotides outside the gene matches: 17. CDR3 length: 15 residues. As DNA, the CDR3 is TGCAGCTTTTCAACCCATGACAGGGGCTGGGATGGCTACACCTTC. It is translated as CSFSTHDRGWDGYTF.

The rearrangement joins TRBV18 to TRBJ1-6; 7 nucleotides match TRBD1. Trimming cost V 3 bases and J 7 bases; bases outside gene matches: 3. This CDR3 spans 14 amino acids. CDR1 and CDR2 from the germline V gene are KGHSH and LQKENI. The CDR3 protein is CASSPTGSNSPLHF. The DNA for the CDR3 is TGTGCCAGCTCACCGACAGGGTCCAATTCACCCCTCCACTTT.

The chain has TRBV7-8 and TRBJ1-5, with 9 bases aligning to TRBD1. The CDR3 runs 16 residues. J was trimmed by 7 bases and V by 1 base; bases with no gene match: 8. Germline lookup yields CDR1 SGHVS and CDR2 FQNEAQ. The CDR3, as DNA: TGTGCCAGCAGCTTAGATCGCGCGGGACAGGGACAGCCCCAGCATTTT. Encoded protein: CASSLDRAGQGQPQHF.

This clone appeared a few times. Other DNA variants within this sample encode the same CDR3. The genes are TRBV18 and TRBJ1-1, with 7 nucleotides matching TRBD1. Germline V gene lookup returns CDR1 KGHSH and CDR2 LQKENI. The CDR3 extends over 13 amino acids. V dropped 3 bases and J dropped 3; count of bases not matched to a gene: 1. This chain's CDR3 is CASSPGQDTEAFF. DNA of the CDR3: TGTGCCAGCTCACCCGGACAGGACACTGAAGCTTTCTTT.

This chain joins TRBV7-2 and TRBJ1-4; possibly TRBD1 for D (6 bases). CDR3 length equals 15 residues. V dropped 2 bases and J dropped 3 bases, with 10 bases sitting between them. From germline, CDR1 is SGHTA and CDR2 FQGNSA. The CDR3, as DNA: TGTGCCAGCAGCTTAAGCGGACAGTCTAATGAAAAACTGTTTTTT. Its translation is CASSLSGQSNEKLFF.

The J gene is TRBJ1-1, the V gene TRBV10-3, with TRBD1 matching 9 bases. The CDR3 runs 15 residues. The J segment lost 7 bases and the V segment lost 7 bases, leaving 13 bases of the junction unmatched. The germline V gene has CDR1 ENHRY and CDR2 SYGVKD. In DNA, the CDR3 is TGTGCCATCACCTCAGGACAGGGGACGCCTTATGAAGCTTTCTTT. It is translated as CAITSGQGTPYEAFF.

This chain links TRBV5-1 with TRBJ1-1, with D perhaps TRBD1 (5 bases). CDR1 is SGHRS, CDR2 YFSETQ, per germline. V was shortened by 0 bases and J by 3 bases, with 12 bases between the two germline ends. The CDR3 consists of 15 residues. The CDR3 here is CASSLGGGSHTEAFF. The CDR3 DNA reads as TGCGCCAGCAGCTTGGGTGGGGGGTCTCACACTGAAGCTTTCTTT.

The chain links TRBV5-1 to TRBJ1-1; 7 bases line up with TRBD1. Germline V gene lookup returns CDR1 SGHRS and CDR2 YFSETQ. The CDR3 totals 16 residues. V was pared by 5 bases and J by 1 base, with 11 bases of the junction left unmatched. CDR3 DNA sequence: TGCGCCAGCAGGTCCGGGACAGACTACTGGAACACTGAAGCTTTCTTT. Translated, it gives CASRSGTDYWNTEAFF. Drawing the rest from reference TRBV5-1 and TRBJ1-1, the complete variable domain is KAGVTQTPRYLIKTRGQQVTLSCSPISGHRSVSWYQQTPGQGLQFLFEYFSETQRNKGNFPGRFSGRQFSNSRSEMNVSTLELGDSALYLCASRSGTDYWNTEAFFGQGTRLTVV.

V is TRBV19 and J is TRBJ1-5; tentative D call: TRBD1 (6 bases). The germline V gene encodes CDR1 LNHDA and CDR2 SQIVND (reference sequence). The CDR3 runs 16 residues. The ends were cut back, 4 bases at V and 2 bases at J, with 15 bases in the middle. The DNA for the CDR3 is TGTGCCAGTAGTACCTCGGGGGGGCAGGGCAATCAGCCCCAGCATTTT. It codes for CASSTSGGQGNQPQHF.

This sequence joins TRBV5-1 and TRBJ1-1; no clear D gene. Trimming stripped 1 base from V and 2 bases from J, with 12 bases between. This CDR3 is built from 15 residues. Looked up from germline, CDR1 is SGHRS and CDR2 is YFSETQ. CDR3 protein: CASSLTDGGNTEAFF. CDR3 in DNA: TGCGCCAGCAGCTTGACGGACGGAGGAAACACTGAAGCTTTCTTT. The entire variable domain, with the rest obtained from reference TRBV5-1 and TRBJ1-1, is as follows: KAGVTQTPRYLIKTRGQQVTLSCSPISGHRSVSWYQQTPGQGLQFLFEYFSETQRNKGNFPGRFSGRQFSNSRSEMNVSTLELGDSALYLCASSLTDGGNTEAFFGQGTRLTVV.

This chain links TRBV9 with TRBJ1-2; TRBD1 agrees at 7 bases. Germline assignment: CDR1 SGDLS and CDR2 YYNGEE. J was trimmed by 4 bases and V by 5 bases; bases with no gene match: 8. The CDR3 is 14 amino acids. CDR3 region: CASSPGQAPYGYTF. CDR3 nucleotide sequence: TGTGCCAGCAGTCCTGGACAGGCCCCCTATGGCTACACCTTC.

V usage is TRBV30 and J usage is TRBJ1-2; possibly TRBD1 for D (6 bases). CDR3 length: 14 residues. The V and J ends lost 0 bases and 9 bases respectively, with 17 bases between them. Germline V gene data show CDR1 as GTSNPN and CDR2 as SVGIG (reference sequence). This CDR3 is CAWSVRVSGESYTF. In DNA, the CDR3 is TGTGCCTGGAGTGTACGGGTTTCAGGGGAAAGCTACACCTTC.

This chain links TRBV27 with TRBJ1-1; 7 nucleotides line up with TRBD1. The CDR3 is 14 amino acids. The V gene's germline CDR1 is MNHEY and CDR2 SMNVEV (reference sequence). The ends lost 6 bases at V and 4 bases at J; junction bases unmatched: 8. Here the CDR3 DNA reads TGTGCCAGCAGGCCGACAGGGAGTAGCACTGAAGCTTTCTTT. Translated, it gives CASRPTGSSTEAFF.

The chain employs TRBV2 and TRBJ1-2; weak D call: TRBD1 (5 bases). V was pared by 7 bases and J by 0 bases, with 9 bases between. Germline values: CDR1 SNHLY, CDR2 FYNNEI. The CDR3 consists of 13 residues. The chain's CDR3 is CASIRQTNYGYTF. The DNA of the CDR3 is TGTGCCAGCATTCGACAGACTAACTATGGCTACACCTTC.

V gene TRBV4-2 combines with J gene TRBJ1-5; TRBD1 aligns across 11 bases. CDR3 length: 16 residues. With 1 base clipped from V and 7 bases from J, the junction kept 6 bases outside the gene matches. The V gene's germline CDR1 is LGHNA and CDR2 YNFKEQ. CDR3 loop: CASSQGTDRGLQPQHF. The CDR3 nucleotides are TGTGCCAGCAGCCAAGGAACGGACAGGGGGCTGCAGCCCCAGCATTTT.

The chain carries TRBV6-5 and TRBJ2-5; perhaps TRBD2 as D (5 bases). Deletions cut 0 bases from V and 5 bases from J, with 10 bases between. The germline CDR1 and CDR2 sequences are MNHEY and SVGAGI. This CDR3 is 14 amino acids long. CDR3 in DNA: TGTGCCAGCAGTTACTCGAGAGGGATGGAGACCCAGTACTTC. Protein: CASSYSRGMETQYF.

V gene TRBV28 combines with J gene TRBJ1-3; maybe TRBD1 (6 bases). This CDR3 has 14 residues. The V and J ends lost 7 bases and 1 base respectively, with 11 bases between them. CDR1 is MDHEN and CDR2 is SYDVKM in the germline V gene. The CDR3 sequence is CASTRQESGNTIYF. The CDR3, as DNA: TGTGCCAGCACAAGACAGGAGTCTGGAAACACCATATATTTT.

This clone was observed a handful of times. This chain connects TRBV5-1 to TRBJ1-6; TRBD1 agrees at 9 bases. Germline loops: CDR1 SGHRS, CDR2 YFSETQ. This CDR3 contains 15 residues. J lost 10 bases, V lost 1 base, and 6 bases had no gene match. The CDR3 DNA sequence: TGCGCCAGCAGCTTGAAGGGACAGGGTAGCTCACCCCTCCACTTT. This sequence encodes CASSLKGQGSSPLHF.

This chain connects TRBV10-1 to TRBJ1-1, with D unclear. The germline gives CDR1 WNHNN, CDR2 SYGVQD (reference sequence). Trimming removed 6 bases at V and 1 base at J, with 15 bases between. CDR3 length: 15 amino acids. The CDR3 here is CASSKGSAGNTEAFF. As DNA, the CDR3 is TGCGCCAGCAGCAAAGGCAGCGCGGGGAACACTGAAGCTTTCTTT.

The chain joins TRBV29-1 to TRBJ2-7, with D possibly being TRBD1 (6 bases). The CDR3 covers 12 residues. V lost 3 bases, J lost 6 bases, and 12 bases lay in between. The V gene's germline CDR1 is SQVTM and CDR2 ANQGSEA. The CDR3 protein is CSVEMGAREQYF. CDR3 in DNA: TGCAGCGTTGAGATGGGGGCGCGCGAGCAGTACTTC.

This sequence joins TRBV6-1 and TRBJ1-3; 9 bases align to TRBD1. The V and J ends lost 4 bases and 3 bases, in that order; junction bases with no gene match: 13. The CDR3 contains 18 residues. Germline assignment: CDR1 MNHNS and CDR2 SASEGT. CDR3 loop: CASSGRTGGASDGNTIYF. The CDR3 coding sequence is TGTGCCAGCAGTGGAAGAACAGGGGGCGCTTCCGATGGAAACACCATATATTTT.